A selection of T cell receptor beta chains follows, all from one sample in a study of control samples from healthy donors and cancer patients. The protocol was immunoSEQ multiplex PCR, while the TCRdb copy is restricted to in-frame clones and leaves out a portion. Found here are 150,000 to 200,000 clones, about 90% of them singletons; the top ten hold roughly 5%. The sequenced sample was blood. The receptors derive from a woman under 40 in good health. Each CDR3 is given with its conserved first and last residue. The order of the fields is J gene, V gene, CDR3 protein.

>TRBJ2-3|TRBV11-2
CASSLEGSGGAGLSTDTQYF
>TRBJ2-7|TRBV28
CASSSLALYEQYF
>TRBJ2-1|TRBV27
CASRPQGQGDNEQFF
>TRBJ1-4|TRBV10-3
CAISPLGLNEKLFF
>TRBJ2-1|TRBV7-6
CASSLGVNRDYSRGQFF
>TRBJ1-4|TRBV27
CASSLSRGFNEKLFF
>TRBJ1-5|TRBV19
CASRRNNNQPQHF
>TRBJ2-3|TRBV24-1
CATGRQGTDTQYF
>TRBJ1-5|TRBV4-1
CASSIQQEQPQHF
>TRBJ1-2|TRBV7-9
CASSSDIHYTF
>TRBJ2-2|TRBV24-1
CATSVQGSGELFF
>TRBJ2-7|TRBV19
CASSAGLPYEQYF
>TRBJ1-2|TRBV4-1
CASNKLGQGAKGSGYTF
>TRBJ2-3|TRBV28
CATLTPAGDSDTQYF
>TRBJ2-3|TRBV7-7
CASSLVQSDTQYF
>TRBJ1-1|TRBV6-5
CASSYVSGDTEAFF
>TRBJ1-4|TRBV4-1
CASSQDDGRTRATNEKLFF
>TRBJ1-2|TRBV6-6
CASSYSQHPSSYGYTF
>TRBJ1-3|TRBV5-1
CASTPDASSGNTIYF
>TRBJ2-3|TRBV9
CASSVVYGTSGNTDTQYF
>TRBJ2-5|TRBV29-1
CSVGAGQGYAQETQYF
>TRBJ2-7|TRBV5-6
CASSGDRGIHEQYF
>TRBJ2-2|TRBV24-1
CATSIGDSNTGELFF
>TRBJ2-1|TRBV5-4
CASSPPDQSGGAGNEQFF
>TRBJ1-3|TRBV5-1
CASSPRDAGSGNTIYF
>TRBJ2-1|TRBV18
CASSPRTGLNEQFF
>TRBJ2-1|TRBV5-1
CASSWRPGDEQFF
>TRBJ1-2|TRBV6-5
CASSRSPRQGGYTF
>TRBJ2-1|TRBV5-1
CASTPGLADNEQFF
>TRBJ1-2|TRBV6-5
CASSLQGVGYTF
>TRBJ2-7|TRBV9
CASSVGQSETYEQYF
>TRBJ1-6|TRBV14
CASSQDVSPLHF
>TRBJ2-3|TRBV5-1
CASRESGLESDTQYF
>TRBJ1-5|TRBV28
CASSRYDNSNQPQHF
>TRBJ1-2|TRBV29-1
CSVASGQNYGYTF
>TRBJ1-4|TRBV6-4
CASSGPYSPTNEKLFF